This T cell receptor beta chain was sequenced in a study of response to subunit inactivated influenza vaccine. After removal of 6 bases from V and 5 bases from J, the junction contained 5 bases not matched to a gene. The CDR3 totals 13 residues. Germline V gene sequence: CDR1 SQVTM, CDR2 ANQGSEA. MiXCR, run by TCRdb on the RT-PCR reads, gives a single entry per CDR3 protein. The profile covers over 150,000 distinct CDR3 sequences, with around 10% appearing a single time and 35% to 40% taken by the ten largest. This TCR came from a man aged 50 to 75 who received an inactivated influenza vaccine. The chain carries TRBV29-1 and TRBJ2-2; TRBD1 matches 8 bases. This material consisted of CD8+ T cells sorted from PBMCs, taken less than 30 months after vaccination. The CDR3 DNA reads TGCAGCGTAGACAGGGGATTTACCGGGGAGCTGTTTTTT. It yields the protein CSVDRGFTGELFF.